This is a list of T cell receptor beta chains from one sample in a study of monozygotic twins with inflammatory bowel disease. No DNA is given; TCRdb re-called the 5' RACE reads and lists each CDR3 protein once. This repertoire includes about 440,000 distinct CDR3 sequences. Sequencing was done on a sample of blood. All receptors come from a human donor with ulcerative colitis or Crohn's disease, or a healthy co-twin of an affected twin (not recorded which). The CDR3 runs from the conserved cysteine through the conserved F or W.

>TRBJ2-7|15|TRBV4-1
CASSQDGLADTRQYF
>TRBJ2-3|14|TRBV5-1
CASSWDRPTDTQYF
>TRBJ2-7|11|TRBV29-1
CSSRTGTEQYF
>TRBJ1-1|12|TRBV12-3/TRBV12-4
CASSPGLFEAFF
>TRBJ2-7|15|TRBV10-3
CAISERQGITYEQYF
>TRBJ2-1|17|TRBV10-3
CAITETGPKSSYNEQFF
>TRBJ2-1|15|TRBV20-1
CSAGELAGSYNEQFF
>TRBJ1-2|12|TRBV29-1
CSVGGGGYGYTF
>TRBJ2-5|11|TRBV20-1
CRGVGQETQYF
>TRBJ2-7|15|TRBV12-3/TRBV12-4
CASSPLQGARDEQYF
>TRBJ2-7|13|TRBV20-1
CSASGTGYYEQYF
>TRBJ1-6|14|TRBV7-6
CASSPALYNSPLHF
>TRBJ2-5|12|TRBV27
CASSSQGETQYF
>TRBJ2-3|16|TRBV7-3
CASSLRGEYYTDTQYF
>TRBJ2-2|11|TRBV19
CASTSRGELFF
>TRBJ2-7|14|TRBV24-1
CATSDSLEPYEQYF
>TRBJ2-2|14|TRBV24-1
CATSAGGGSGELFF
>TRBJ2-1|12|TRBV6-5
CASSYPPLEQFF
>TRBJ2-7|14|TRBV7-2
CASSSSWSSYEQYF
>TRBJ2-7|14|TRBV30
CAWSKGTGGYEQYF
>TRBJ1-2|13|TRBV14
CASSQEYAYGYTF
>TRBJ1-6|12|TRBV5-6
CASSLVSTPLHF
>TRBJ2-7|12|TRBV30
CAWSVDGYEQYF
>TRBJ2-1|13|TRBV11-3
CASSAAGGNEQFF
>TRBJ2-1|16|TRBV20-1
CSAISRSGSSYNEQFF
>TRBJ2-1|16|TRBV7-2
CASTRRGAGNINEQFF
>TRBJ2-7|15|TRBV5-1
CASSLSGGYSYEQYF
>TRBJ1-2|14|TRBV29-1
CSVMGGGSMYGYTF
>TRBJ1-1|14|TRBV12-3/TRBV12-4
CASSETGGNTEAFF
>TRBJ2-7|15|TRBV7-2
CASSPGTGLTLEQYF
>TRBJ2-3|11|TRBV20-1
CSASVGGTQYF
>TRBJ2-7|15|TRBV5-1
CASSLNPGQGYEQYF
>TRBJ1-5|12|TRBV10-3
CAISESAQPQHF
>TRBJ1-6|15|TRBV19
CASSNRTGRSSPLHF
>TRBJ2-4|15|TRBV14
CASSQDGPSLNIQYF
>TRBJ2-3|14|TRBV13
CASSLAGRTDTQYF